This T cell receptor beta chain was obtained from a study of graft-versus-host responses after intestinal transplantation. Study context: Among the recipients, transplants were multivisceral, liver-intestinal, or isolated intestinal. After anti-thymocyte globulin induction, recipients took tacrolimus and steroids for about 3 years.

With regard to this clone: Antigen specificity is unknown.

Using immunoSEQ multiplex PCR, the repertoire was profiled, and TCRdb retains in-frame clones only, with some absent. The table includes 89,000 or so clones, roughly 80% detected once. With 1 base removed from V and 4 bases from J, the gap between germline ends came to 12 bases. Germline V CDR1 and CDR2: MNHNS, SASEGT. The CDR3 is 15 residues long. Study conclusions and caveats: When patients had graft-donor T cell macrochimerism, their allografts held high graft-versus-host to host-versus-graft clonal ratios. Detected in recipient marrow were GvH clones, some of which were first observed in ileum or blood.

This clonotype was obtained from a human donor who received an intestinal transplant. The chain couples TRBV6-1 to TRBJ2-3; D is perhaps TRBD1 (5 bases). The source was unstimulated CD4+ T cells sorted from spleen or lymph node cells, collected before intestinal transplant. Here the CDR3 reads CASSEGQGRADTQYF. DNA for the CDR3: TGTGCCAGCAGTGAAGGCCAGGGTAGGGCAGATACGCAGTATTTT.